A single T cell receptor (beta chain) is shown here with its context. Its antigen remains unknown. Primed by a sample-barcoded 5' primer and a J-beta primer mix, a second PCR proceeded for roughly 6 to 12 cycles. TCRdb called the 5' RACE reads again in MiXCR, with one record for every CDR3 protein. The profile covers hundreds of thousands of distinct CDR3 sequences, with about 61% appearing a single time and roughly 25% taken by the ten largest. Each sample used at least 6.5 million PBMCs. This sample is drawn from a study of blood T cells in healthy people across ages. Points from the study as a whole: Whereas aged donors had fewer naive CD4+ cells, long-lived donors had more of them and higher diversity.

Germline lookup yields CDR1 SGHTA and CDR2 FQGNSA. The CDR3 loop spans 17 amino acids. With 5 bases removed from V and 4 bases from J, the gap between germline ends came to 20 bases. The chain carries TRBV7-2 and TRBJ1-4; D might be TRBD1 (6 bases). Sequenced material: blood. This clonotype was obtained from a man aged 40-49 years in good health. The CDR3 loop is CASSGRPGTPHNEKLFF. The CDR3 DNA sequence: TGTGCCAGCAGCGGCCGGCCCGGGACACCTCATAATGAAAAACTGTTTTTT. Drawing the rest from reference TRBV7-2 and TRBJ1-4, the complete variable domain is GAGVSQSPSNKVTEKGKDVELRCDPISGHTALYWYRQSLGQGLEFLIYFQGNSAPDKSGLPSDRFSAERTGGSVSTLTIQRTQQEDSAVYLCASSGRPGTPHNEKLFFGSGTQLSVL.